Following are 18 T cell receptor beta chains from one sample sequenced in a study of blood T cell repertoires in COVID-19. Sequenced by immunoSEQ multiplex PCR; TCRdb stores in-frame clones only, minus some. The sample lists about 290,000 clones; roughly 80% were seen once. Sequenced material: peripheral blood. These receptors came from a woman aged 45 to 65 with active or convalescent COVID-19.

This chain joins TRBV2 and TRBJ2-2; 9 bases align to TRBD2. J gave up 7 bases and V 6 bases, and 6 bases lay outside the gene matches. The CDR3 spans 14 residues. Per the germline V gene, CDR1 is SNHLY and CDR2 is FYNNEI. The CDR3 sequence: CASRTSGRVGELFF. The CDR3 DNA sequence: TGTGCCAGCAGGACTAGCGGAAGGGTCGGGGAGCTGTTTTTT. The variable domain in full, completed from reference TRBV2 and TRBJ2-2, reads EPEVTQTPSHQVTQMGQEVILRCVPISNHLYFYWYRQILGQKVEFLVSFYNNEISEKSEIFDDQFSVERPDGSNFTLKIRSTKLEDSAMYFCASRTSGRVGELFFGEGSRLTVL.

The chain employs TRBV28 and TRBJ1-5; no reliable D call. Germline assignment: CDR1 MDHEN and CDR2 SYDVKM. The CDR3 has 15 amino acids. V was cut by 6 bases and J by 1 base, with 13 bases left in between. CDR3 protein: CASSPWVRSNQPQHF. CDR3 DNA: TGTGCCAGCAGCCCCTGGGTGCGGAGCAATCAGCCCCAGCATTTT.

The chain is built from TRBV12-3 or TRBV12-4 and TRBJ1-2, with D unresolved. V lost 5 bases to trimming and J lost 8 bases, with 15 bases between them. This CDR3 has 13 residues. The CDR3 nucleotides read TGTGCCAGCAGTCGGGGTCTTCAGCGAGGCTACACCTTC. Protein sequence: CASSRGLQRGYTF.

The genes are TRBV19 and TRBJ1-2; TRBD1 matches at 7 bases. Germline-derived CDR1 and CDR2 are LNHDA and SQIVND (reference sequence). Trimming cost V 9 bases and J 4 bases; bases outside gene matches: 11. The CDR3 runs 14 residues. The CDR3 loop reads CASDSTGNFYGYTF. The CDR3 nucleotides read TGTGCCAGCGATTCGACAGGGAATTTCTATGGCTACACCTTC.

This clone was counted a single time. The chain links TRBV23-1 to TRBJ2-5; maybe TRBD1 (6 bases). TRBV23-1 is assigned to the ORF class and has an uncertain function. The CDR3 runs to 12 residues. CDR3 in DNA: TGCCGGGAAGCAGGGGTCACTGGGACCCAGTACTTC. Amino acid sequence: CREAGVTGTQYF.

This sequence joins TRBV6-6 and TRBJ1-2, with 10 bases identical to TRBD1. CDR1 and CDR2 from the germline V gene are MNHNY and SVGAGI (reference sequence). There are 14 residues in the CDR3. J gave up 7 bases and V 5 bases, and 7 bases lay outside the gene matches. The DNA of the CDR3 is TGTGCCAGCAGTAGGGGGACAGGGGAGGGTGGCTACACCTTC. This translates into CASSRGTGEGGYTF.

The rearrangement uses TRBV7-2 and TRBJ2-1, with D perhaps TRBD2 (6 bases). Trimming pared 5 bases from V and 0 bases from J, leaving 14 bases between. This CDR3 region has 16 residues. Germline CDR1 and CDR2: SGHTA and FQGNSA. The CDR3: CASSAGSGSSYNEQFF. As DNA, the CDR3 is TGTGCCAGCAGCGCGGGTAGCGGATCCTCCTACAATGAGCAGTTCTTC.

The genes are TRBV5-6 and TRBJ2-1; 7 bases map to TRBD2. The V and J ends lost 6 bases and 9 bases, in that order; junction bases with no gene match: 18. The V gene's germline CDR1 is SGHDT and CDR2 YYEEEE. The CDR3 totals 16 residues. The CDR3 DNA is TGTGCCAGCATTTTACAACCAGGGACTATCGGAGGTGAGCAGTTCTTC. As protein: CASILQPGTIGGEQFF.

CDR3 loop: CASSSRRTGNYGYTF. The CDR3 DNA sequence: TGTGCCAGCAGTTCCCGGCGGACAGGGAACTATGGCTACACCTTC. The gene calls are TRBV6-5 and TRBJ1-2; 8 bases line up with TRBD1. The CDR3 has 15 amino acids. With V trimmed by 4 bases and J by 2 bases, 6 bases remained unmatched. CDR1 is MNHEY, CDR2 SVGAGI, per germline.

The CDR3 spells CASSPGPGLAGQEQFF. The DNA of the CDR3 is TGTGCCAGCAGCCCGGGACCGGGACTAGCGGGTCAGGAGCAGTTCTTC. The V gene is TRBV9, the J gene TRBJ2-1; 12 nucleotides match TRBD2. The CDR3 loop spans 16 amino acids. With 4 bases clipped from V and 10 bases from J, the junction kept 12 bases outside the gene matches. From germline, CDR1 is SGDLS and CDR2 YYNGEE.

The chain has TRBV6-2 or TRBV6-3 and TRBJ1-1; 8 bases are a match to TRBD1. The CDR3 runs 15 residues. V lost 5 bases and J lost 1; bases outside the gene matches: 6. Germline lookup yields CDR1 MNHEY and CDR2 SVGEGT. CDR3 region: CASSRSRGPNTEAFF. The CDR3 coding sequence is TGTGCCAGCAGTCGATCCAGGGGGCCGAACACTGAAGCTTTCTTT.

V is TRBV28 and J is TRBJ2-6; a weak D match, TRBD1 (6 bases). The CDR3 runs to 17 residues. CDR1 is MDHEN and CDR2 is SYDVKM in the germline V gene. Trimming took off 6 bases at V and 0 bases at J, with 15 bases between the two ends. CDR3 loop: CASRSRDNRSGANVLTF. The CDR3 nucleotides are TGTGCCAGCAGAAGCCGGGACAACCGCTCTGGGGCCAACGTCCTGACTTTC.

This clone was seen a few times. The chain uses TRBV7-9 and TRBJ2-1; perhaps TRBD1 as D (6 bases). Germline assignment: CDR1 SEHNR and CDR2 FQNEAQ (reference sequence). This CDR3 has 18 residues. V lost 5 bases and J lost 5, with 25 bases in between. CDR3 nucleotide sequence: TGTGCCAGCAGCCCCCAGGGGATGAGCGCAGTAACTAACAATGAGCAGTTCTTC. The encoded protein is CASSPQGMSAVTNNEQFF. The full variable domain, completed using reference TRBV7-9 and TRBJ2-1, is DTGVSQNPRHKITKRGQNVTFRCDPISEHNRLYWYRQTLGQGPEFLTYFQNEAQLEKSRLLSDRFSAERPKGSFSTLEIQRTEQGDSAMYLCASSPQGMSAVTNNEQFFGPGTRLTVL.

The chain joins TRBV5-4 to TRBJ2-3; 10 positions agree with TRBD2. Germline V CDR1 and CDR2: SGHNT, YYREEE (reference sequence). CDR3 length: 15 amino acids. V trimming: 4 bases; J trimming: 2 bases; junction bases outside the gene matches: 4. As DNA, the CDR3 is TGTGCCAGCAGCCAGAGCGGGAGGGCCACAGATACGCAGTATTTT. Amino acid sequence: CASSQSGRATDTQYF.

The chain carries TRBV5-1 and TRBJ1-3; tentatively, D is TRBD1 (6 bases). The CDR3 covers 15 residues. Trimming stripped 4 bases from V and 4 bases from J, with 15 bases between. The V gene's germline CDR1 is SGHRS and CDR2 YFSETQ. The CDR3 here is CASSARGGRGNTIYF. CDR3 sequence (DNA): TGCGCCAGCAGCGCCCGAGGGGGTCGCGGAAACACCATATATTTT.

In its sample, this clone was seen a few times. The CDR3 loop reads CASSFRDFGELFF. The CDR3, as DNA: TGTGCCAGCAGCTTCCGGGACTTCGGGGAGCTGTTTTTT. The chain combines TRBV7-9 with TRBJ2-2, with D perhaps TRBD2 (6 bases). The CDR3 has 13 residues. Trimming left V 3 bases short and J 7 bases short, with 9 bases between. Germline V gives CDR1 SEHNR, CDR2 FQNEAQ (reference sequence).

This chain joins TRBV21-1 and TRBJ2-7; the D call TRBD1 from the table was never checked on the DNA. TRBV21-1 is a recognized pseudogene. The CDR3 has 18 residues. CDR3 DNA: TGTGCCAGCAGCAAACCGGACAGGGCACGAGGGAGGCGGTACGAGCAGTACTTC. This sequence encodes CASSKPDRARGRRYEQYF.

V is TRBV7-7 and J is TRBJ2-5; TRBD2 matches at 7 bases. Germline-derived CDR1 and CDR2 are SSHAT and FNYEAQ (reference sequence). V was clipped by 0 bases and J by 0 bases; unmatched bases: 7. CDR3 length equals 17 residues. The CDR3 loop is CASSLAPSGMYQETQYF. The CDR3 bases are TGTGCCAGCAGCTTAGCGCCTAGCGGAATGTACCAAGAGACCCAGTACTTC.